This TCR beta chain was retrieved from a study of cytomegalovirus exposure and HLA in healthy donors. Study-wide results and limits: Previously analyzed data showed that most TCR beta V segments were productive at a frequency of about 87% or about 30%. Immune exposure data for these donors was limited to CMV serostatus.

The CDR3 runs to 13 residues. The germline V gene encodes CDR1 MNHNS and CDR2 SASEGT. The V end lost 7 bases, the J end lost 0 bases, and 10 bases lay between the germline ends. The PCR was carried out with 60 Vbeta primers and 13 Jbeta primers. The table came from immunoSEQ multiplex PCR; TCRdb's copy has only in-frame clones and leaves some out. The sample consists of tens of thousands of clones, about 80% of them appearing once. To note about this clone: Antigen: not known.

The sample consisted of PBMCs. The rearrangement links TRBV6-1 to TRBJ2-7; D remains unclear. The receptor comes from a male donor in good health and CMV-seronegative. This CDR3 is CASKPGDSYEQYF. In DNA, the CDR3 is TGTGCCAGCAAGCCAGGTGACTCCTACGAGCAGTACTTC.